The clone carrying this T cell receptor (beta chain) was picked up a small number of times. The antigen is not known. MiXCR, applied by TCRdb to the RT-PCR reads, yields one record per CDR3 protein. The table shows about 650,000 distinct CDR3 sequences, with about 15% occurring only once. The sample comes from a study of response to subunit inactivated influenza vaccine. Whole-study findings and limits: Only a handful of new T cells, the authors suggested, are recruited with each seasonal influenza vaccination.

The sequenced sample was PBMCs from blood, obtained 14 to 15 days before vaccination. The TCR originated in a man aged 50 to 59 who received an inactivated influenza vaccine.

The CDR3 protein is CASSPTGHRVEGYTF. The CDR3 DNA follows: TGCGCCAGCAGCCCCACGGGTCACAGGGTCGAAGGCTACACCTTC. The chain links TRBV5-1 to TRBJ1-2; perhaps TRBD1 as D (6 bases). Trimming took off 4 bases at V and 8 bases at J, with 21 bases between the two ends. The CDR3 has 15 amino acids. The V gene's germline CDR1 is SGHRS and CDR2 YFSETQ.